The clone carrying this T cell receptor (beta chain) has a handful of counts. The sample is drawn from a study of tumor-infiltrating lymphocytes in oesophageal squamous cell carcinoma. TCRdb processed the PCR reads anew with MiXCR; each CDR3 protein has one entry. The sample contains 8,500 to 14,000 distinct CDR3 sequences, approximately 60% of which appear only once. Per germline, CDR1 SGHTA and CDR2 FQGTGA. The CDR3 runs 15 residues. V lost 2 bases and J 0 bases, leaving 8 bases between the germline ends. This chain links TRBV7-3 with TRBJ2-1, with D perhaps TRBD1 (5 bases). The sequence was collected from a male donor with esophageal squamous cell carcinoma. The sequencing sample was made of esophageal tumor tissue. The CDR3, as DNA: TGTGCCAGCAGCTTAGGGGCGACCTCCTACAATGAGCAGTTCTTC. The encoded protein is CASSLGATSYNEQFF. Full variable domain (missing parts from reference TRBV7-3 and TRBJ2-1): GAGVSQTPSNKVTEKGKYVELRCDPISGHTALYWYRQSLGQGPEFLIYFQGTGAADDSGLPNDRFFAVRPEGSVSTLKIQRTERGDSAVYLCASSLGATSYNEQFFGPGTRLTVL.